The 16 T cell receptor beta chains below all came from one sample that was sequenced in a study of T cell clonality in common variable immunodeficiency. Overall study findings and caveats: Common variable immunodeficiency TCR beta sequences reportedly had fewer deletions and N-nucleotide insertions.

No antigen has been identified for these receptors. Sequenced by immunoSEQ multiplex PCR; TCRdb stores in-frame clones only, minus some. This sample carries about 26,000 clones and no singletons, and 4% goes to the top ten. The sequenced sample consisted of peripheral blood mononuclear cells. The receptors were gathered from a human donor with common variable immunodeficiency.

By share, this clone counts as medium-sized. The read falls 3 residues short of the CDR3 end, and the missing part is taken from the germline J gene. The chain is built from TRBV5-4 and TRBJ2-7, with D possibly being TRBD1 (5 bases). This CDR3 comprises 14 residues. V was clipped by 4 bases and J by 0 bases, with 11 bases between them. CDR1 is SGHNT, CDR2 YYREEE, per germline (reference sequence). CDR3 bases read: TGTGCCAGCAGCGACCGACAGAGCTCCTACGAG. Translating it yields CASSDRQSSYE. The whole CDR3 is CASSDRQSSYEQYF.

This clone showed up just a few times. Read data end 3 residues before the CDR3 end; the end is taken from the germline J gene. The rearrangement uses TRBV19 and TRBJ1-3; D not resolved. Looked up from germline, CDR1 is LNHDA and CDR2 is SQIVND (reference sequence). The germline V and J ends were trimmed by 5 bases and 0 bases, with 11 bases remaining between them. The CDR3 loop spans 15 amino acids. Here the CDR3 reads CASSPRLSSGNTIYF. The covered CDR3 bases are TGTGCCAGTAGTCCAAGACTGTCCTCTGGAAACACC. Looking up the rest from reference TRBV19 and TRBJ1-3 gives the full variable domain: DGGITQSPKYLFRKEGQNVTLSCEQNLNHDAMYWYRQDPGQGLRLIYYSQIVNDFQKGDIAEGYSVSREKKESFPLTVTSAQKNPTAFYLCASSPRLSSGNTIYFGEGSWLTVV.

CDR3 region: CATMTGGQETQYF. The part of the CDR3 DNA that was read is TGTGCCACCATGACAGGGGGGCAAGAGACC. V is TRBV2 and J is TRBJ2-5; 9 positions agree with TRBD1. The CDR3 is cut off 3 residues early in the read; its end comes from the germline J gene. The CDR3 consists of 13 residues. Germline lookup yields CDR1 SNHLY and CDR2 FYNNEI. Trimming removed 10 bases from V and 2 bases from J; junction bases left unmatched: 5. Filled out from reference TRBV2 and TRBJ2-5, the complete variable domain reads EPEVTQTPSHQVTQMGQEVILRCVPISNHLYFYWYRQILGQKVEFLVSFYNNEISEKSEIFDDQFSVERPDGSNFTLKIRSTKLEDSAMYFCATMTGGQETQYFGPGTRLLVL.

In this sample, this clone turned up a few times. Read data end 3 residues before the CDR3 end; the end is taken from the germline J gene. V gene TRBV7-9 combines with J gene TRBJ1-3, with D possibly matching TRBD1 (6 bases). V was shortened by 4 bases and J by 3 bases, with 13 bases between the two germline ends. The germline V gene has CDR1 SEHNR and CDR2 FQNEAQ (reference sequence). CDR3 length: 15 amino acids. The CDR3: CASSSTGNNGNTIYF. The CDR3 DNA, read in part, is TGTGCCAGCAGCTCTACAGGGAATAATGGAAACACC.

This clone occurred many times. CDR3 DNA, as far as it was read: TGTGCCAGCAGTGTTAGCGGGAGTGCAGATACG. The encoded protein is CASSVSGSADT. The full CDR3 protein reads CASSVSGSADTQYF. This chain uses TRBV2 with TRBJ2-3; TRBD2 matches at 9 bases. The sequence runs out 3 residues before the end of the CDR3; the remainder is reconstructed from the germline J gene. CDR3 length: 14 amino acids. From germline, CDR1 is SNHLY and CDR2 FYNNEI. V was pared by 4 bases and J by 4 bases, with 3 bases of the junction left unmatched.

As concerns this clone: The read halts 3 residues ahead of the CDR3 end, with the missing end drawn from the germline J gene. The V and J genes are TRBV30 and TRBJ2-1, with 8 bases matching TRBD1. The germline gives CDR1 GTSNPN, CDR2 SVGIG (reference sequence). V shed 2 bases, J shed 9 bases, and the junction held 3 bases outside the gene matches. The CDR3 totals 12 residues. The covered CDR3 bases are TGTGCCTGGAGTATAGGACAGGGTGAG. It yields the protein CAWSIGQGE. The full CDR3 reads CAWSIGQGEQFF.

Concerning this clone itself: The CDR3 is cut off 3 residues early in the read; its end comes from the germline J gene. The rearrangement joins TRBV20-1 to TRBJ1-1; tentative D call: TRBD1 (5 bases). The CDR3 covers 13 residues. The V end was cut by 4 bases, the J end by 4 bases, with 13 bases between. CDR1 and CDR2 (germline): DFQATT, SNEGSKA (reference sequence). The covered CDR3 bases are TGCAGTGCTAACGGGGGTTGGGCCACTGAA. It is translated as CSANGGWATE. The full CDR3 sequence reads CSANGGWATEAFF.

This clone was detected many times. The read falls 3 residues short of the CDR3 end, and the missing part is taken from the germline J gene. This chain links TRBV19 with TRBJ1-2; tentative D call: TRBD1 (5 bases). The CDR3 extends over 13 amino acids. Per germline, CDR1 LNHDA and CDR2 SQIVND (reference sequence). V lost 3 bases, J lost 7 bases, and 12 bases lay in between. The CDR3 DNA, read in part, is TGTGCCAGTAGTATCCAGGGAAGGGGTGGC. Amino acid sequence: CASSIQGRGG. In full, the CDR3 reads CASSIQGRGGYTF. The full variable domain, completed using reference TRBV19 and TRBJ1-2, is DGGITQSPKYLFRKEGQNVTLSCEQNLNHDAMYWYRQDPGQGLRLIYYSQIVNDFQKGDIAEGYSVSREKKESFPLTVTSAQKNPTAFYLCASSIQGRGGYTFGSGTRLTVV.

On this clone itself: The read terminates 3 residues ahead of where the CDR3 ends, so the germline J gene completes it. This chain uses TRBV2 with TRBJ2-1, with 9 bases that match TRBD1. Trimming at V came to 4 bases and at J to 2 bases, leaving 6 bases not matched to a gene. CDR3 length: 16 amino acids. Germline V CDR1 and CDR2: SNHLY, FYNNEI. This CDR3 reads CASSVDRGSTYNEQFF. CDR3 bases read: TGTGCCAGCAGTGTGGACAGGGGATCAACCTACAATGAG.

The sequenced CDR3 bases are TGTGCCAGCAGTTACCCCGAGGGTAGCAATCAGCCC. Translated, it gives CASSYPEGSNQP. The whole CDR3 is CASSYPEGSNQPQHF. The chain employs TRBV6-9 and TRBJ1-5; D is uncertain. The read comes to an end 3 residues before the CDR3 does, leaving the germline J gene to fill in the end. Germline loops: CDR1 MNHGY, CDR2 SVAAGI. Trimming cost V 3 bases and J 0 bases, with 9 bases left between them. This CDR3 has 15 residues.

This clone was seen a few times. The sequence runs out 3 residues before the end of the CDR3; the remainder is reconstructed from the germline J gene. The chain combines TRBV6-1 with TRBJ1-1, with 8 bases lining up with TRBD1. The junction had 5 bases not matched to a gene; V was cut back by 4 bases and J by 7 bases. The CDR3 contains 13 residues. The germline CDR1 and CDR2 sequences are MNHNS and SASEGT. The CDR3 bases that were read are TGTGCCAGCAGTGGGTACGGGACAGGTGAA. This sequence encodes CASSGYGTGE. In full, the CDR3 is CASSGYGTGEAFF.

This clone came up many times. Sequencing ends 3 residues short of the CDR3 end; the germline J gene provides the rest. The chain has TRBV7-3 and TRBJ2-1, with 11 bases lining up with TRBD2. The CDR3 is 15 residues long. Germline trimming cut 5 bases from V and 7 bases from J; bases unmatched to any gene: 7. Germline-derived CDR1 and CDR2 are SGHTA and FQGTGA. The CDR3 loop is CASSVGTSGRNEQFF. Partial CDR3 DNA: TGTGCCAGCAGCGTAGGTACTAGCGGGAGAAATGAG.

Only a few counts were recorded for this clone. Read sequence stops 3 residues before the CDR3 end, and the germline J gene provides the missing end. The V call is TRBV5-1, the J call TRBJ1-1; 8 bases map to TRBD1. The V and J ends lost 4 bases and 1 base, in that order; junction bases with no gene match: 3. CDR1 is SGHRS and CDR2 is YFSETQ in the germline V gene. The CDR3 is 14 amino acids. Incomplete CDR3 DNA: TGCGCCAGCAGCGAGACAGGGGCGAACACTGAA. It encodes CASSETGANTE. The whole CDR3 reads CASSETGANTEAFF.

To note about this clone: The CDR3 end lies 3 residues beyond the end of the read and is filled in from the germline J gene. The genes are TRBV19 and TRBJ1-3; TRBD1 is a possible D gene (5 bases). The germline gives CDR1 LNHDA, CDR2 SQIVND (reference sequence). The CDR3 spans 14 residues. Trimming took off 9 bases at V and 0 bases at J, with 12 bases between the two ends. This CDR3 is CASRKTDSGNTIYF. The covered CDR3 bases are TGTGCCAGCCGAAAGACAGACTCTGGAAACACC.

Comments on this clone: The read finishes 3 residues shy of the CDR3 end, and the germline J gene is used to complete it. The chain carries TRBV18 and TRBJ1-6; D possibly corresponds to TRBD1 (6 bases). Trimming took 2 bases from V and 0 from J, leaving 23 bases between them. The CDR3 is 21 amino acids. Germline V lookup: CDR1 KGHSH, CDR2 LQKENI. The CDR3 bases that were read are TGTGCCAGCTCACCAATACACCGGGACACATCGGCGAGCTCCTATAATTCACCC. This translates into CASSPIHRDTSASSYNSP. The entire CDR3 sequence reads CASSPIHRDTSASSYNSPLHF. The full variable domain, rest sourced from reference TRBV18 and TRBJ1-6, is NAGVMQNPRHLVRRRGQEARLRCSPMKGHSHVYWYRQLPEEGLKFMVYLQKENIIDESGMPKERFSAEFPKEGPSILRIQQVVRGDSAAYFCASSPIHRDTSASSYNSPLHFGNGTRLTVT.

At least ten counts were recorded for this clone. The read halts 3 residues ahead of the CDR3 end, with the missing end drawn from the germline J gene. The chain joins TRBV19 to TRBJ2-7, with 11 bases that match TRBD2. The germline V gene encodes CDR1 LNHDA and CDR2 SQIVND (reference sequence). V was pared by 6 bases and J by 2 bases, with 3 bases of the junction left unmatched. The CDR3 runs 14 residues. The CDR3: CASRPSGGTYEQYF. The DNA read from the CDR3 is TGTGCCAGTAGACCTAGCGGGGGGACCTACGAG.